The 21 T cell receptor beta chains reported below all come from one sample, sequenced in a study of T cell changes during pregnancy in multiple sclerosis. Here immunoSEQ multiplex PCR was the method, and the copy in TCRdb shows in-frame clones only, minus some. Of around 80,000 clones listed, about 90% are singletons. Sample: peripheral blood, taken before pregnancy. The origin of the receptors is a female donor with multiple sclerosis, enrolled in a pregnancy study.

V gene TRBV29-1 combines with J gene TRBJ2-5; a possible D gene is TRBD2 (5 bases). Per germline, CDR1 SQVTM and CDR2 ANQGSEA. The V gene lost 3 bases and the J gene lost 5 bases, with 22 bases spanning the gap. The CDR3 loop spans 16 amino acids. CDR3 in DNA: TGCAGCGTTGAGCTTCGGGGTCTCGGCATATGGGAGACCCAGTACTTC. Its translation: CSVELRGLGIWETQYF.

V and J are TRBV15 and TRBJ2-1; 13 bases line up with TRBD2. The CDR3 contains 15 residues. Germline V gene data show CDR1 as LNHNV and CDR2 as YYDKDF (reference sequence). The ends lost 6 bases at V and 5 bases at J; junction bases unmatched: 4. For the CDR3, the DNA is TGTGCCACCAGGCTTGGGACTAGCGGGGACAATGAGCAGTTCTTC. It is translated as CATRLGTSGDNEQFF.

This chain connects TRBV5-1 to TRBJ2-3, with TRBD1 identical over 11 bases. CDR1 is SGHRS and CDR2 is YFSETQ in the germline V gene. This CDR3 comprises 15 residues. V shed 2 bases and J 6 bases; nucleotides not matched to a gene: 5. The CDR3 nucleotides read TGCGCCAGCAGCTTCCGGGACAGGGGGTGGGATACGCAGTATTTT. This codes for CASSFRDRGWDTQYF.

CDR3 residues: CASSSGLSYEQYF. CDR3 sequence (DNA): TGTGCCAGCAGCTCTGGGCTCTCCTACGAGCAGTACTTC. V usage is TRBV7-3 and J usage is TRBJ2-7; D uncertain. CDR3 length equals 13 residues. The V gene lost 4 bases and the J gene lost 0 bases, with 7 bases spanning the gap. Germline V gives CDR1 SGHTA, CDR2 FQGTGA.

This clone is a singleton in its sample. V gene TRBV10-1 combines with J gene TRBJ2-5; 9 nucleotides line up with TRBD2. V lost 7 bases, J lost 5 bases, and 14 bases stayed unmatched. This CDR3 region has 16 residues. Germline assignment: CDR1 WNHNN and CDR2 SYGVQD (reference sequence). CDR3 loop: CASNPRAGGLIETQYF. As DNA, the CDR3 is TGCGCCAGCAACCCTCGGGCGGGGGGGCTTATCGAGACCCAGTACTTC.

This sequence joins TRBV5-4 and TRBJ2-7; D perhaps matches TRBD2 (6 bases). Germline CDR1 SGHNT, CDR2 YYREEE (reference sequence). Deletions cut 4 bases from V and 3 bases from J, with 11 bases between. The CDR3 spans 13 residues. CDR3 residues: CASSAGTFYEQYF. DNA of the CDR3: TGTGCCAGCAGCGCCGGGACTTTCTACGAGCAGTACTTC.

This clone was recorded a few times. The chain joins TRBV9 to TRBJ1-2; 11 nucleotides agree with TRBD1. The ends lost 3 bases at V and 4 bases at J; junction bases unmatched: 5. This CDR3 has 15 amino acids. Germline values: CDR1 SGDLS, CDR2 YYNGEE. This chain's CDR3 is CASSEGQGVLYGYTF. The CDR3 nucleotides are TGTGCCAGCAGCGAGGGACAGGGGGTCCTCTATGGCTACACCTTC. Based on the CDR3 plus reference TRBV9 and TRBJ1-2, the full variable domain is DSGVTQTPKHLITATGQRVTLRCSPRSGDLSVYWYQQSLDQGLQFLIQYYNGEERAKGNILERFSAQQFPDLHSELNLSSLELGDSALYFCASSEGQGVLYGYTFGSGTRLTVV.

The chain employs TRBV6-1 and TRBJ1-3; the D gene is possibly TRBD1 (5 bases). Trimming removed 5 bases from V and 11 bases from J, with 16 bases in between. The CDR3 totals 13 residues. CDR1 and CDR2 (germline): MNHNS, SASEGT. CDR3 in amino acids: CASSRWGEGAIYF. The CDR3 nucleotides read TGTGCCAGCAGTCGCTGGGGGGAAGGCGCCATATATTTT.

This clone was seen just once. The chain links TRBV5-1 to TRBJ2-7; no reliable D call. Trimming removed 4 bases from V and 3 bases from J, with 14 bases in between. The CDR3 consists of 14 residues. Germline V CDR1 and CDR2: SGHRS, YFSETQ. Here the CDR3 reads CASSLTPSGYEQYF. In DNA, the CDR3 is TGCGCCAGCAGCCTAACTCCGTCCGGCTACGAGCAGTACTTC.

This clone was observed a single time. This chain joins TRBV7-2 and TRBJ2-7; TRBD2 matches at 7 bases. CDR3 length equals 12 residues. Trimming cost V 6 bases and J 7 bases; bases outside gene matches: 6. Germline V gene lookup returns CDR1 SGHTA and CDR2 FQGNSA. Here the CDR3 reads CASRPAGVEQYF. In DNA, the CDR3 is TGTGCCAGCAGACCCGCGGGGGTTGAGCAGTACTTC.

The V call is TRBV4-1, the J call TRBJ2-3, with 9 bases that match TRBD1. This CDR3 has 15 amino acids. Germline-derived CDR1 and CDR2 are MGHRA and YSYEKL. After removal of 4 bases from V and 6 bases from J, the junction contained 8 bases not matched to a gene. CDR3 nucleotides: TGCGCCAGCAGCCTGGGGGACAGGGTCGCCGATACGCAGTATTTT. It yields the protein CASSLGDRVADTQYF.

The chain links TRBV7-9 to TRBJ1-4; 7 nucleotides agree with TRBD1. CDR1 and CDR2 from the germline V gene are SEHNR and FQNEAQ (reference sequence). V shed 5 bases, J shed 6 bases, and the junction held 6 bases outside the gene matches. The CDR3 covers 14 residues. The CDR3, as DNA: TGTGCCAGCAGCCCCGGGACAGTTTATGAAAAACTGTTTTTT. Translating it yields CASSPGTVYEKLFF.

The CDR3 here is CASAREASTDTQYF. DNA for the CDR3: TGTGCCTCAGCCCGGGAGGCTAGCACAGATACGCAGTATTTT. This chain links TRBV25-1 with TRBJ2-3; 7 bases are a match to TRBD2. V shed 11 bases and J 0 bases; nucleotides not matched to a gene: 8. The V gene's germline CDR1 is MGHDK and CDR2 SYGVNS. CDR3 length: 14 amino acids.

The V gene is TRBV7-9, the J gene TRBJ1-3; D remains unclear. Germline-derived CDR1 and CDR2 are SEHNR and FQNEAQ (reference sequence). The CDR3 contains 17 residues. Trimming took off 1 base at V and 4 bases at J, with 17 bases between the two ends. The CDR3 DNA reads as TGTGCCAGCAGCTTAGGTTCGGGAACGGAGGCCGGAAACACCATATATTTT. This translates into CASSLGSGTEAGNTIYF. The entire variable domain, with the rest obtained from reference TRBV7-9 and TRBJ1-3, is as follows: DTGVSQNPRHKITKRGQNVTFRCDPISEHNRLYWYRQTLGQGPEFLTYFQNEAQLEKSRLLSDRFSAERPKGSFSTLEIQRTEQGDSAMYLCASSLGSGTEAGNTIYFGEGSWLTVV.

This chain links TRBV18 with TRBJ1-2; 9 positions match TRBD1. The CDR3 contains 16 residues. Germline values: CDR1 KGHSH, CDR2 LQKENI. Trimming cost V 2 bases and J 7 bases; bases outside gene matches: 11. DNA for the CDR3: TGTGCCAGCTCACCAGCTCCCGGGACAGGGTATCGTGGCTACACCTTC. This translates into CASSPAPGTGYRGYTF.

The chain is built from TRBV9 and TRBJ2-3; 8 bases fit TRBD2. Germline assignment: CDR1 SGDLS and CDR2 YYNGEE. The V segment lost 2 bases and the J segment 4 bases; nucleotides outside the gene matches: 9. CDR3 length: 16 amino acids. The CDR3, as DNA: TGTGCCAGCAGCGTGATGGTCGGGGGGGCTTCAGATACGCAGTATTTT. It translates to CASSVMVGGASDTQYF.

The rearrangement joins TRBV2 to TRBJ1-4, with 12 bases identical to TRBD1. With V trimmed by 4 bases and J by 7 bases, 10 bases remained unmatched. Looked up from germline, CDR1 is SNHLY and CDR2 is FYNNEI. This CDR3 has 17 amino acids. CDR3 sequence (DNA): TGTGCCAGCAGTGCCCCGGGACAGGGGGCCCGCGGTGAAAAACTGTTTTTT. This gives the protein CASSAPGQGARGEKLFF.

The chain joins TRBV11-3 to TRBJ2-6; maybe TRBD1 (6 bases). The V end was cut by 6 bases, the J end by 5 bases, with 8 bases between. This CDR3 has 13 residues. The germline V gene encodes CDR1 SGHNT and CDR2 YENEEA. The CDR3 reads CASRWDRANVLTF. CDR3 nucleotide sequence: TGTGCCAGCAGGTGGGACAGGGCCAACGTCCTGACTTTC.

The gene calls are TRBV30 and TRBJ1-6, with 7 bases identical to TRBD1. The CDR3 sequence is 12 residues long. V lost 5 bases to trimming and J lost 10 bases; unmatched junction nucleotides: 5. CDR1 is GTSNPN, CDR2 SVGIG, per germline (reference sequence). The CDR3 nucleotides read TGTGCCTGGCGGGAAGGGGGCTCACCCCTCCACTTT. This sequence encodes CAWREGGSPLHF. Using reference TRBV30 and TRBJ1-6 for the parts outside the CDR3, the full variable domain is SQTIHQWPATLVQPVGSPLSLECTVEGTSNPNLYWYRQAAGRGLQLLFYSVGIGQISSEVPQNLSASRPQDRQFILSSKKLLLSDSGFYLCAWREGGSPLHFGNGTRLTVT.

The chain has TRBV9 and TRBJ2-3, with 7 bases lining up with TRBD1. The CDR3 runs to 17 residues. V dropped 2 bases and J dropped 2; count of bases not matched to a gene: 11. The germline V gene encodes CDR1 SGDLS and CDR2 YYNGEE. This CDR3 is CASSVSTGRLLTDTQYF. The CDR3, as DNA: TGTGCCAGCAGCGTTTCGACAGGGAGATTGCTCACAGATACGCAGTATTTT. Full variable domain (outside the CDR3, taken from reference TRBV9 and TRBJ2-3): DSGVTQTPKHLITATGQRVTLRCSPRSGDLSVYWYQQSLDQGLQFLIQYYNGEERAKGNILERFSAQQFPDLHSELNLSSLELGDSALYFCASSVSTGRLLTDTQYFGPGTRLTVL.

This chain connects TRBV6-1 to TRBJ1-1; no definite D call. V lost 0 bases and J 5 bases, leaving 7 bases between the germline ends. This CDR3 has 13 residues. Germline V lookup: CDR1 MNHNS, CDR2 SASEGT. Here the CDR3 DNA reads TGTGCCAGCAGTGAAGCCCCCAGGACTGAAGCTTTCTTT. Its translation is CASSEAPRTEAFF.